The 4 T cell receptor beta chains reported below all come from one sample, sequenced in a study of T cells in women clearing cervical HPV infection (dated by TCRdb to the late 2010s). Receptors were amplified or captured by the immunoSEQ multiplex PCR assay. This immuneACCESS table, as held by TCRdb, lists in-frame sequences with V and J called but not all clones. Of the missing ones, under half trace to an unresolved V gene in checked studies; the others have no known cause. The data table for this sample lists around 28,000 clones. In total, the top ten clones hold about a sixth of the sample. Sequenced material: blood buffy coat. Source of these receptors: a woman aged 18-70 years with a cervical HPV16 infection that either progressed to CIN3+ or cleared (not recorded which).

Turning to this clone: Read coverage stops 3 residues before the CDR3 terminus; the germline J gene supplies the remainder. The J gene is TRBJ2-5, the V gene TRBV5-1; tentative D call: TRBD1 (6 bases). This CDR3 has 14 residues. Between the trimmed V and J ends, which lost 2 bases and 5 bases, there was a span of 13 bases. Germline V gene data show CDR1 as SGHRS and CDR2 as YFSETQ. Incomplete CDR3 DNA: TGCGCCAGCAGCTTACAGGGAATCGGGGAGACC. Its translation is CASSLQGIGET. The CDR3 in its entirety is CASSLQGIGETQYF.

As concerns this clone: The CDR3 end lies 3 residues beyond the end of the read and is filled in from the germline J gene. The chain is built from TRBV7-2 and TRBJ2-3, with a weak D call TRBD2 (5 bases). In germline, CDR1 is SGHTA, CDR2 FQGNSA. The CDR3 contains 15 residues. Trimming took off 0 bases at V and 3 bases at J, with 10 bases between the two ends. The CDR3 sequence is CASSLARRRTDTQYF. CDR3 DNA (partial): TGTGCCAGCAGCTTAGCGCGGCGGAGGACAGATACG.

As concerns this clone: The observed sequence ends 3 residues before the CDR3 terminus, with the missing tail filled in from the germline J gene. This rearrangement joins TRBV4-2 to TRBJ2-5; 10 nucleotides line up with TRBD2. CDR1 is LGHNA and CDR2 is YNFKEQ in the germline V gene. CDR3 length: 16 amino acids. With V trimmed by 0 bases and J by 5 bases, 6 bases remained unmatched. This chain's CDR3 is CASSQEKRGGAETQYF. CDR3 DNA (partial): TGTGCCAGCAGCCAAGAGAAGCGGGGGGGTGCGGAGACC.

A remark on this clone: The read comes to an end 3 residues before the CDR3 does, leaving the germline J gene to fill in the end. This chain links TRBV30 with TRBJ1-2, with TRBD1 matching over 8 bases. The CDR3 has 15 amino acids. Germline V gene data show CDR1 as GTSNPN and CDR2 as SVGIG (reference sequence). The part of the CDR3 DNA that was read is TGTGCCTACCTTAGGACAGGGAAAAGCACAGATACC. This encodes CAYLRTGKSTDT. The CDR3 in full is CAYLRTGKSTDTYTF.